This is a list of T cell receptor beta chains from one sample in a study of T cell responses to AZD1222 COVID-19 vaccine. Libraries were prepared by immunoSEQ multiplex PCR; TCRdb keeps only in-frame clonotypes and omits some of them. In the table there are approximately 120,000 clones, about 92% of which are singletons. Here the sequenced sample was peripheral blood, taken on day 0 of AZD1222 vaccination. These receptors were taken from an adult in good health. Both conserved end residues are part of each CDR3. The D gene is left open where the match is weak. Size tells how often a clone was seen (once, few, many) or the class of an expanded clone, and some rows leave it out.

j_gene,v_gene,abundance,d_gene,len,CDR3nt,CDR3aa
TRBJ2-2,TRBV18,NA,NA,14,TGTGCCAGCTCACCCTCCGTAGTTTCCGGGGAGCTGTTTTTT,CASSPSVVSGELFF
TRBJ2-3,TRBV24-1,NA,TRBD2,11,TGTGCCGCGGGGGGACAAGATACGCAGTATTTT,CAAGGQDTQYF
TRBJ1-1,TRBV5-5,NA,NA,16,TGTGCCAGCAGCTTGAATGTGGTCGGGGCGCGTACTGAAGCTTTCTTT,CASSLNVVGARTEAFF
TRBJ2-7,TRBV28,NA,NA,12,TGTGCCAGCAGTTCCGTCTCCTACGAGCAGTACTTC,CASSSVSYEQYF
TRBJ2-3,TRBV28,NA,TRBD2,16,TGTGCCAGCAGTTTATACAGCGGGAGTTCGAGAGATACGCAGTATTTT,CASSLYSGSSRDTQYF
TRBJ1-1,TRBV24-1,NA,NA,13,TGTGCCACCAGTTTAGCAGGAAACACTGAAGCTTTCTTT,CATSLAGNTEAFF
TRBJ2-7,TRBV7-6,NA,TRBD2,18,TGTGCCAGCAGCCCCCGACTAGCGGGATTGTGGATCGGATACGAGCAGTACTTC,CASSPRLAGLWIGYEQYF
TRBJ1-2,TRBV19,NA,NA,12,TGTGCCAGTAGTATAGGGGACTATGGCTACACCTTC,CASSIGDYGYTF
TRBJ2-7,TRBV27,once,NA,16,TGTGCCAGCAAGCGGCGGGGCTCCGTGACGACTTTGGAGCAGTACTTC,CASKRRGSVTTLEQYF
TRBJ2-7,TRBV28,NA,TRBD2,16,TGTGCCAGCAGCACGGGACTAGCGGGAGGGCCAAGAGAGCAGTACTTC,CASSTGLAGGPREQYF
TRBJ2-7,TRBV7-8,NA,NA,16,TGTGCCAGCAGCTCACCTCCGGGACGCGCGCCCTACGAGCAGTACTTC,CASSSPPGRAPYEQYF
TRBJ2-7,TRBV19,NA,NA,14,TGTGCCAGTAGTATCGAGCCGGCCTCCTACGAGCAGTACTTC,CASSIEPASYEQYF
TRBJ2-2,TRBV30,NA,NA,13,TGTGCCTGGAGTGTATTTGCGGCCGGGGAGCTGTTTTTT,CAWSVFAAGELFF
TRBJ2-3,TRBV5-1,NA,NA,14,TGCGCCAGCAGCTTGCCGGAGTCGGCAGATACGCAGTATTTT,CASSLPESADTQYF